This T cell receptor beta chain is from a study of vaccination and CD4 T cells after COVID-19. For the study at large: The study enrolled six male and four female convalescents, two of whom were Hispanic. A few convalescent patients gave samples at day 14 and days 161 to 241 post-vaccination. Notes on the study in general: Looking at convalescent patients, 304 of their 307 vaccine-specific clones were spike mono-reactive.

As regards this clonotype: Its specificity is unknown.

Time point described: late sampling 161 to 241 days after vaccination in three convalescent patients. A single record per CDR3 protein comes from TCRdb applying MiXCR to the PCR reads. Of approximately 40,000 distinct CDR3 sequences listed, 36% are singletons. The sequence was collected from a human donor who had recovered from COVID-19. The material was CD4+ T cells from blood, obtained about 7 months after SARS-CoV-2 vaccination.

The CDR3 DNA follows: TGTGCCAGCAGTTTGGGGGGCCTGATCACTGAAGCTTTCTTT. Its protein is CASSLGGLITEAFF. The rearrangement uses TRBV27 and TRBJ1-1; maybe TRBD1 (6 bases). Trimming took 3 bases from V and 4 from J, leaving 12 bases between them. This CDR3 spans 14 amino acids. CDR1 is MNHEY and CDR2 is SMNVEV in the germline V gene (reference sequence).